These T cell receptor beta chains were read from a single sample in a study of post-analysis software for immune sequencing data. MiXCR, applied by TCRdb to the PCR reads, yields one record per CDR3 protein. Of some 800,000 distinct CDR3 sequences listed, around 45% are singletons. The sample taken for sequencing was blood. The source of these receptors is a girl under 18 with multiple sclerosis. Both conserved end residues are part of each CDR3. Fields, in order: V gene, clone size, D gene, J gene, CDR3 DNA, CDR3 protein. D genes are given only for firm matches. For some rows the clone size is stated as once, few or many, or as a class when expanded; others skip it.

>TRBV2|NA|TRBD1|TRBJ2-7
TGTGCCAGCAGTGGGGGACAGGGCTATCGCGAGCAGTACTTC
CASSGGQGYREQYF
>TRBV15|NA|NA|TRBJ2-3
TGTGCCACCAGCAGAGATACTAGCAGGATAATGGGTACGCAGTATTTT
CATSRDTSRIMGTQYF
>TRBV6-6|few|TRBD1|TRBJ1-1
TGTGCCAGCAGGGGGCCGGGACAGGAAGCTTTCTTT
CASRGPGQEAFF
>TRBV2|NA|NA|TRBJ2-5
TGTGCCAGCAGTGAGAACTTACAAGAGACCCAGTACTTC
CASSENLQETQYF
>TRBV7-8|once|TRBD2|TRBJ2-1
TGTGCCAGCAGCCCCGCCAGGCGAGCGGGGAACAATGAGCAGTTCTTC
CASSPARRAGNNEQFF
>TRBV5-5|NA|NA|TRBJ1-1
TGTGCCAGCAGCTTGCTTCGGAGGATGAACACTGAAGCTTTCTTT
CASSLLRRMNTEAFF
>TRBV6-5|NA|TRBD2|TRBJ2-5
TGTGCCAGCAGGGCACTAGCGGGAGGGGAGACCCAGTACTTC
CASRALAGGETQYF
>TRBV7-8|once|TRBD2|TRBJ2-4
TGTGCCAGCAGCTTACCAGGGAGGGGAGCTCAGTACTTC
CASSLPGRGAQYF
>TRBV6-2/TRBV6-3|few|TRBD2|TRBJ2-3
TGTGCCAGCAGTTATGCTAGCGGGCCACCAGATACGCAGTATTTT
CASSYASGPPDTQYF
>TRBV24-1|NA|NA|TRBJ2-5
TGTGCCACCAGTGATCGGAAAACCCAGTACTTC
CATSDRKTQYF
>TRBV29-1|few|TRBD1|TRBJ1-2
TGCAGCGTTGAGACAGGGGGTAAGGGCTACACCTTC
CSVETGGKGYTF
>TRBV20-1|few|TRBD1|TRBJ2-3
TGCAGTGCTACAGGGGGCTTATTCGGCACAGATACGCAGTATTTT
CSATGGLFGTDTQYF
>TRBV9|few|NA|TRBJ1-2
TGTGCCAGCAGCCCACAGGGTTTTAGCTATGGCTACACCTTC
CASSPQGFSYGYTF
>TRBV9|many|TRBD1|TRBJ2-5
TGTGCCAGCAGCGGGACAGGTACGATCCAAGAGACCCAGTACTTC
CASSGTGTIQETQYF
>TRBV7-9|NA|TRBD2|TRBJ2-7
TGTGCCAGCAGCCCAAGCGGGGAGGTCTACGAGCAGTACTTC
CASSPSGEVYEQYF
>TRBV28|NA|NA|TRBJ1-2
TGTCCGGGCTGGGGCTACACCTTC
CPGWGYTF
>TRBV27|few|NA|TRBJ2-7
TGTGCCAGCAGTCCTTCGGACGGCCCCTACGAGCAGTACTTC
CASSPSDGPYEQYF
>TRBV20-1|NA|TRBD2|TRBJ2-1
TGCAGTGCTAGACCCGGGACTAGCGGGTTCTACAATGAGCAGTTCTTC
CSARPGTSGFYNEQFF
>TRBV5-1|few|NA|TRBJ2-1
TGCGCCAGCAGCTTTGAGGACAAGGGGTACAATGAGCAGTTCTTC
CASSFEDKGYNEQFF